Each of the 25 T cell receptor beta chains below was sequenced from the same sample in a study of CXCR3-negative and CXCR3-positive naive CD8 T cells. UMI-labeled 5' RACE yielded the TRB cDNA libraries. From the 5' RACE reads, TCRdb lists one entry per CDR3 protein and no DNA. The sample includes 8,000 to 9,500 distinct CDR3 sequences. Sequencing was carried out using naive CXCR3- CD8+ T cells from blood. Noted subset: CD45RO-CCR7+CD27+CD95- naive CD8+ T cells lacking CXCR3 (TNR3-). Every receptor here comes from a human donor in good health. Some clones in this sample may be carry-over from other donors' samples.

The V gene is TRBV6-6, the J gene TRBJ1-5. Germline V gene lookup returns CDR1 MNHNY and CDR2 SVGAGI (reference sequence). CDR3 length: 15 residues. The CDR3 protein is CASSFGQAYNQPQHF.

CDR3 amino acids: CSILLGLARNSYEQYF. The rearrangement uses TRBV29-1 and TRBJ2-7; absent DNA, TCRdb's TRBD2 call cannot be checked. The CDR3 has 16 amino acids. Germline V gene data show CDR1 as SQVTM and CDR2 as ANQGSEA.

By frequency, this clonotype registers medium-sized. The V gene is TRBV3-1, the J gene TRBJ2-5; as DNA is missing, the TRBD1 call by TCRdb cannot be tested. CDR1 is LGHDT and CDR2 is YNNKEL in the germline V gene (reference sequence). The CDR3 is made up of 16 amino acids. The CDR3: CASSQDPGGLQETQYF.

The rearrangement joins TRBV29-1 to TRBJ1-1. This CDR3 spans 11 amino acids. In germline, CDR1 is SQVTM, CDR2 ANQGSEA. The CDR3 loop is CSVMRNTEAFF.

This clonotype is classed as medium-sized (0.01 to 0.1%) by frequency. The chain uses TRBV5-1 and TRBJ2-7; TCRdb's assignment of TRBD2 cannot be checked, as there is no DNA. Germline CDR1 is SGHRS and CDR2 is YFSETQ. This CDR3 comprises 15 residues. CDR3 region: CASSLEAGAIDEQYF. The whole variable domain, remainder taken from reference TRBV5-1 and TRBJ2-7, is KAGVTQTPRYLIKTRGQQVTLSCSPISGHRSVSWYQQTPGQGLQFLFEYFSETQRNKGNFPGRFSGRQFSNSRSEMNVSTLELGDSALYLCASSLEAGAIDEQYFGPGTRLTVT.

V usage is TRBV21-1 and J usage is TRBJ2-1; there is no DNA to check the TCRdb D call of TRBD1. TRBV21-1 is labeled a pseudogene. The CDR3 sequence is 13 residues long. CDR3 in amino acids: CASSRPPGRPQFF.

This chain uses TRBV30 with TRBJ1-5. This CDR3 has 13 residues. Germline-derived CDR1 and CDR2 are GTSNPN and SVGIG (reference sequence). CDR3 sequence: CAWSVGSNQPQHF.

By frequency, this clonotype is medium-sized. This chain links TRBV29-1 with TRBJ2-7; TCRdb selects TRBD1, and the lack of DNA leaves this call unchecked. Germline CDR1 and CDR2: SQVTM and ANQGSEA. The CDR3 is 13 residues long. CDR3 sequence: CSVRPGQGYEQYF.

The genes are TRBV6-5 and TRBJ2-7; no DNA is available, so the TRBD2 call from TCRdb remains unchecked. The CDR3 is 13 amino acids. The germline CDR1 and CDR2 sequences are MNHEY and SVGAGI. CDR3: CASRYGPSFEQYF.

The chain uses TRBV29-1 and TRBJ2-4; absent DNA, TCRdb's TRBD1 call cannot be checked. The germline CDR1 and CDR2 sequences are SQVTM and ANQGSEA. The CDR3 length is 15 residues. CDR3 region: CSVGPGGLAKNIQYF.

Judged by frequency, this clonotype is medium-sized. The chain combines TRBV20-1 with TRBJ2-5. Germline V CDR1 and CDR2: DFQATT, SNEGSKA (reference sequence). The CDR3 is 12 residues long. CDR3: CSASAEQETQYF.

By frequency, this clonotype registers medium-sized (0.01 to 0.1%). The CDR3 here is CSVDKGNTEAFF. V and J are TRBV29-1 and TRBJ1-1. CDR3 size: 12 residues. Germline assignment: CDR1 SQVTM and CDR2 ANQGSEA.

The rearrangement links TRBV12-3 or TRBV12-4 to TRBJ1-1; the TRBD1 assignment by TCRdb is unverifiable without DNA. The length of the CDR3 is 12 residues. The CDR3 protein is CASSFTGSEAFF.

The rearrangement links TRBV19 to TRBJ2-1; there is no DNA to check the TCRdb D call of TRBD1. This CDR3 comprises 13 residues. The V gene's germline CDR1 is LNHDA and CDR2 SQIVND (reference sequence). CDR3 sequence reads: CASTWDRYNEQFF.

This chain uses TRBV9 with TRBJ2-5; TCRdb designates TRBD2, a call that cannot be tested without DNA. CDR1 is SGDLS, CDR2 YYNGEE, per germline. The length of the CDR3 is 17 residues. The chain's CDR3 is CASSTGTSGRKQETQYF.

The chain uses TRBV29-1 and TRBJ2-1; TCRdb calls TRBD1, which cannot be checked without DNA. The CDR3 has 16 amino acids. Germline V CDR1 and CDR2: SQVTM, ANQGSEA. CDR3: CSALGGSPAPYNEQFF.

CDR3: CASTGDSNQPQHF. The rearrangement joins TRBV19 to TRBJ1-5; TCRdb's D call of TRBD1 is untestable without DNA. Germline V gene lookup returns CDR1 LNHDA and CDR2 SQIVND (reference sequence). This CDR3 is 13 amino acids long.

The rearrangement links TRBV29-1 to TRBJ2-5; checking the TCRdb D call of TRBD2 is not possible without DNA. CDR1 SQVTM and CDR2 ANQGSEA come from the germline V gene. The CDR3 consists of 15 residues. The CDR3 sequence: CSVVWAFGREETQYF.

By frequency, this clonotype is medium-sized. J is TRBJ2-1 and V is TRBV7-8; no DNA is available, so the TRBD2 call from TCRdb remains unchecked. Germline loops: CDR1 SGHVS, CDR2 FQNEAQ. The CDR3 contains 16 residues. The CDR3 loop is CASSSMTSGRFDEQFF.

The chain has TRBV29-1 and TRBJ2-1. Germline CDR1 and CDR2: SQVTM and ANQGSEA. The CDR3 sequence is 12 residues long. The CDR3 reads CSVFSTYNEQFF.

This clonotype counts as medium-sized (0.01 to 0.1%) by frequency. The chain is built from TRBV13 and TRBJ2-1; checking the TCRdb D call of TRBD1 is not possible without DNA. This CDR3 contains 13 residues. Germline lookup yields CDR1 PRHDT and CDR2 FYEKMQ (reference sequence). CDR3 sequence: CASSFPEGNEQFF.

This rearrangement joins TRBV4-3 to TRBJ1-1; TCRdb outputs TRBD1, but without DNA this stays unchecked. Germline assignment: CDR1 LGHNA and CDR2 YSLEER. This CDR3 region has 17 residues. The CDR3 loop reads CASSQDSWTGDSTEAFF.

V and J are TRBV28 and TRBJ2-5. The germline gives CDR1 MDHEN, CDR2 SYDVKM. This CDR3 is built from 16 residues. CDR3 amino acids: CASRTSGSMYQETQYF.

This clonotype is identified as medium-sized from frequency. The chain employs TRBV6-2 or TRBV6-3 and TRBJ2-1; TCRdb reports TRBD1, a call that lacks DNA to check it against. This CDR3 spans 17 amino acids. Germline V gene lookup returns CDR1 MNHEY and CDR2 SVGEGT. The CDR3 sequence is CASSYSWAGVTYNEQFF.

By frequency, this clonotype registers medium-sized. The V gene is TRBV10-3, the J gene TRBJ2-7; with no DNA, the TCRdb D assignment of TRBD2 cannot be verified. Germline V gives CDR1 ENHRY, CDR2 SYGVKD. The CDR3 runs to 13 residues. CDR3 amino acids: CAGSPGLAYEQYF.